This is a list of T cell receptor beta chains from one sample in a study of T cell responses to AZD1222 COVID-19 vaccine. Produced via immunoSEQ multiplex PCR; TCRdb's table is partial and in-frame only. The table records around 120,000 clones, 75% to 95% of them present only once. The sample here was peripheral blood, taken on day 0 of AZD1222 vaccination. These receptors were collected from an adult in good health. The CDR3 runs from the conserved cysteine through the conserved F or W. Each record gives: clone size, D gene, J gene, V gene, CDR3 DNA, CDR3 protein. A D gene is named only where the DNA matches it firmly. Where a row states a size, it is once, few, many or the class of an expanded clone; other rows omit it.

abundance: -
d_gene: TRBD1
j_gene: TRBJ1-1
v_gene: TRBV6-5
CDR3nt: TGTGCCAGCACCCCTCCGGGACAGCACACTGAAGCTTTCTTT
CDR3aa: CASTPPGQHTEAFF

abundance: -
d_gene: TRBD1
j_gene: TRBJ1-1
v_gene: TRBV4-3
CDR3nt: TGCGCCAGCAGCCTTACCGGGACAGGAGAAGCTTTCTTT
CDR3aa: CASSLTGTGEAFF

abundance: -
d_gene: TRBD1
j_gene: TRBJ1-1
v_gene: TRBV3-1/TRBV3-2
CDR3nt: TGTGCCAGCAGCCAAGAAACAGGGGGAAGCACTGAAGCTTTCTTT
CDR3aa: CASSQETGGSTEAFF

abundance: -
d_gene: -
j_gene: TRBJ2-1
v_gene: TRBV29-1
CDR3nt: TGCAGCGCCCTGCCCTCCAAAGGCTCCTACAATGAGCAGTTCTTC
CDR3aa: CSALPSKGSYNEQFF

abundance: -
d_gene: -
j_gene: TRBJ2-7
v_gene: TRBV7-8
CDR3nt: TGTGCCAGCAGCTTACTAGGGGGGTACGAGCAGTACTTC
CDR3aa: CASSLLGGYEQYF

abundance: -
d_gene: -
j_gene: TRBJ1-3
v_gene: TRBV30
CDR3nt: TGTGCCTGGAGGGTTTTCGGAAACACCATATATTTT
CDR3aa: CAWRVFGNTIYF

abundance: -
d_gene: TRBD2
j_gene: TRBJ2-2
v_gene: TRBV5-1
CDR3nt: TGCGCCTCGGACCCGGGACTAGCCCTCGGCGGGGAGCTGTTTTTT
CDR3aa: CASDPGLALGGELFF

abundance: -
d_gene: -
j_gene: TRBJ1-4
v_gene: TRBV27
CDR3nt: TGTGCCAGCAGAACTGGGGGGACTAATGAAAAACTGTTTTTT
CDR3aa: CASRTGGTNEKLFF

abundance: -
d_gene: -
j_gene: TRBJ1-1
v_gene: TRBV19
CDR3nt: TGTGCTTCGAAGGACACCCCGGGGTCTGAAGCTTTCTTT
CDR3aa: CASKDTPGSEAFF

abundance: once
d_gene: -
j_gene: TRBJ2-1
v_gene: TRBV7-8
CDR3nt: TGTGCCAGCAGCTTAGCGCAGGGGAGATACAATGAGCAGTTCTTC
CDR3aa: CASSLAQGRYNEQFF

abundance: once
d_gene: -
j_gene: TRBJ2-7
v_gene: TRBV30
CDR3nt: TGTGCCTGGAGACCTCAAAGTCCCCGGGACGAGCAGTACTTC
CDR3aa: CAWRPQSPRDEQYF

abundance: -
d_gene: TRBD2
j_gene: TRBJ2-1
v_gene: TRBV6-5
CDR3nt: TGTGCCAGCAGTTTGACTAGCGGGAATGAGCAGTTCTTC
CDR3aa: CASSLTSGNEQFF

abundance: once
d_gene: -
j_gene: TRBJ2-3
v_gene: TRBV6-5
CDR3nt: TGTGCCAGCAACCCCCTCCGGGAGACGCCAGATACGCAGTATTTT
CDR3aa: CASNPLRETPDTQYF

abundance: -
d_gene: -
j_gene: TRBJ1-5
v_gene: TRBV5-1
CDR3nt: TGCGCCAGCAGCTTGGGGGAACCTAATCAGCCCCAGCATTTT
CDR3aa: CASSLGEPNQPQHF

abundance: -
d_gene: -
j_gene: TRBJ1-1
v_gene: TRBV7-8
CDR3nt: TGTGCCAGCAGCTTGGGGGCTAGGGCTGAAGCTTTCTTT
CDR3aa: CASSLGARAEAFF